This T cell receptor (beta chain) was documented in a study of cytomegalovirus exposure and HLA in healthy donors. Study-wide results and caveats: According to a later analysis, TCR clusters from the first cohort tended to co-occur in the approximately 130 validation repertoires. The study listed approximately 170 cytomegalovirus-associated TCR beta chains.

Clones were read by immunoSEQ multiplex PCR, and TCRdb kept only the in-frame ones, dropping some. Of 130,000 or so clones listed, roughly 87% are singletons. The donors were in the approximately 130-subject validation cohort; that cohort was separate from the roughly 730-subject first cohort. Points on this clone: As yet, its antigen is unknown.

The CDR3 spans 12 residues. The receptor was derived from a woman aged 18-29 years in good health and CMV-seronegative. The chain is built from TRBV21-1 and TRBJ1-1. TRBV21-1 is assigned pseudogene status. Sequenced material: PBMCs. CDR3 loop: CAATGLNTEAFF. In nucleotides, the CDR3 is TGTGCGGCGACCGGGTTGAACACTGAAGCTTTCTTT.